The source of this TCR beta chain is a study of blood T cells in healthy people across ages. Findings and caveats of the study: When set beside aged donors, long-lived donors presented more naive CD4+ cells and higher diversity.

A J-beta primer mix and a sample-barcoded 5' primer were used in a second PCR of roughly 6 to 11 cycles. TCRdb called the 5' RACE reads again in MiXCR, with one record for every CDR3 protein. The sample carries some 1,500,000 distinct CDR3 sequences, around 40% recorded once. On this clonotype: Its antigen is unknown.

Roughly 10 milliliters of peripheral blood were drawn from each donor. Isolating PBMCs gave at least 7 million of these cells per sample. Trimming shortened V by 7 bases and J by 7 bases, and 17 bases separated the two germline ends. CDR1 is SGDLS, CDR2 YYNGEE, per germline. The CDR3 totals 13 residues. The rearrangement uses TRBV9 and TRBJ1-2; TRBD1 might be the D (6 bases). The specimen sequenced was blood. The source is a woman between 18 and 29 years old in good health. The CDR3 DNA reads TGTGCCAGCCGCAGGGGAGAGGGTGGTGGCTACACCTTC. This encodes CASRRGEGGGYTF.